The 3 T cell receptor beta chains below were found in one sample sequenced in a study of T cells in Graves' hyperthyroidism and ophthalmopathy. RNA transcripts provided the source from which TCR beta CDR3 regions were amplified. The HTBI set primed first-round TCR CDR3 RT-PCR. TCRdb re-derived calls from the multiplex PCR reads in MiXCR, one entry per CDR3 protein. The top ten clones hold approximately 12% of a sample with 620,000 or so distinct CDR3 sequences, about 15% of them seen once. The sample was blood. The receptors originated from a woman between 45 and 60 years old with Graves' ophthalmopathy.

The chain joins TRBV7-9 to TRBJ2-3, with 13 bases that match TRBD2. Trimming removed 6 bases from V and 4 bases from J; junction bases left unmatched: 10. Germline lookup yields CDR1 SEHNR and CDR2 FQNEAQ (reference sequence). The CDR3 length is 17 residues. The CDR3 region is CASSHTPGLAGSDTQYF. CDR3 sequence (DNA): TGTGCCAGCAGTCATACACCGGGACTAGCGGGATCAGATACGCAGTATTTT.

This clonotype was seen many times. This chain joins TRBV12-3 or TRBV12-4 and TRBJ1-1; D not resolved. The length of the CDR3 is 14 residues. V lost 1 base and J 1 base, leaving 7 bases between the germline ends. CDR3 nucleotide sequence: TGTGCCAGCAGTTTAGATGTTGGGAACACTGAAGCTTTCTTT. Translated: CASSLDVGNTEAFF.

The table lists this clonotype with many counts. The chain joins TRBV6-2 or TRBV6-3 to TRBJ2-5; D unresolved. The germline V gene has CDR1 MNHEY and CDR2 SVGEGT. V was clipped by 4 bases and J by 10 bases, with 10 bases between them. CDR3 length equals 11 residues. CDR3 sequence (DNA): TGTGCCAGCAGTTCCTCCCGCGACCAGTACTTC. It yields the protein CASSSSRDQYF.